This TCR beta chain was profiled in a study of blood T cell repertoires in COVID-19. The data were produced by immunoSEQ multiplex PCR, yet TCRdb's version contains in-frame clones alone and is incomplete. This sample carries hundreds of thousands of clones, 85% to 90% of them seen once, and the ten largest clones take 15%. Trimming left V 3 bases short and J 4 bases short, with 12 bases between. Looked up from germline, CDR1 is LGHNA and CDR2 is YNFKEQ. This CDR3 spans 15 amino acids. This study enrolled people aged 18 to 89 from about two dozen US geographic areas. Participants reported their clinical history, and cohort assignment relied on those reports. Two negative PCRs, clearance, or symptom resolution had been documented for recovered Cohort 3 donors.

This TCR derives from a man younger than 35 who had recovered from COVID-19. The chain has TRBV4-2 and TRBJ2-2; the D gene is possibly TRBD1 (6 bases). The sample comprised PBMCs or T cells enriched from blood (not recorded which). CDR3 protein: CASSHPGQTTGELFF. In DNA form, the CDR3 reads TGTGCCAGCAGCCACCCCGGACAGACCACCGGGGAGCTGTTTTTT.